This T cell receptor beta chain originates from a study of T cell changes during pregnancy in multiple sclerosis. This clone qualifies as medium-sized. V was pared by 2 bases and J by 6 bases, with 9 bases of the junction left unmatched. The CDR3 is 17 amino acids. CDR1 and CDR2 (germline): SGHTA, FQGTGA. The repertoire was sequenced with immunoSEQ multiplex PCR; TCRdb's copy has only in-frame clones and lacks some. This table holds approximately 50,000 clones, around 93% found once. The TCR comes from a female donor with multiple sclerosis, enrolled in a pregnancy study. The chain is built from TRBV7-3 and TRBJ2-1, with 11 bases that match TRBD2. The sequencing used CD8+ T cells from peripheral blood mononuclear cells, collected after pregnancy. The CDR3: CASSLVVASGGTNEQFF. CDR3 coding DNA: TGTGCCAGCAGCTTAGTCGTGGCTAGCGGGGGGACCAATGAGCAGTTCTTC.